Included here is one T cell receptor (beta chain) sequence, with context. Its target is not known. This entry is derived from a study of T cell repertoires in ileal Crohn's disease. The wider study: From the surgical specimen's inflamed ileum, biopsies were taken as M0.

J gave up 10 bases and V 5 bases, and 17 bases lay outside the gene matches. Looked up from germline, CDR1 is PRHDT and CDR2 is FYEKMQ (reference sequence). The CDR3 sequence is 16 residues long. Broader study findings: Clonality above 26.8% at surgery always came with endoscopic recurrence. Mucosal expansions were suggested to be mainly CD8 T cells. Compared with non-smokers, active smokers at surgery showed more clonal expansions.

Time point defined: inflamed ileum from the surgical specimen. The protocol was immunoSEQ multiplex PCR, while the TCRdb copy is restricted to in-frame clones and leaves out a portion. The table includes around 4,900 clones, 82% detected once. The TCR comes from an adult with Crohn's disease. The V call is TRBV13, the J call TRBJ1-2, with 9 bases aligning to TRBD1. Source material: ileal tissue. This CDR3 reads CASSTPGQGPQGNYTF. CDR3 in DNA: TGTGCCAGCAGCACGCCGGGACAGGGACCTCAAGGTAACTACACCTTC.